This T cell receptor beta chain was recovered during a study of beta chain features in type 1 diabetes (dated by TCRdb to about 2018). Context from the whole study: No differences in mean age, gender distribution, total cell number or subset yield were found between patients and healthy donors. A total of 100 million to 110 million sorted cells were examined across all samples, and a strong correlation was observed between cell number per subset and RNA yield. In the study, TCRB repertoires of sorted circulating CD4+ T cell subsets from recently diagnosed type 1 diabetes patients were compared with those of matched healthy donors. Regulatory and stem cell-like memory subsets were isolated from only 8 patients and roughly 8 healthy donors, whereas naive and central memory subsets came from all 30 or so donors.

The investigation overall reported the following: At VDJ recombination sites, type 1 diabetes patients had fewer insertions and more deleted nucleotides, which implies abnormalities in thymic rearrangement. PCR might favor shorter templates, but patient and control samples were amplified and corrected together, so any skew would affect both groups equally. HLA sub-analyses involved small numbers of individuals, so any influence of HLA type on TCRB rearrangement remained unresolved. Naive, central memory and regulatory TCRB repertoires appeared more similar among patients than among healthy donors. In all four CD4+ subsets, TCRB CDR3 length was moderately but significantly shorter in type 1 diabetes patients. Because cDNA was sequenced instead of genomic DNA, activated cells with high expression could be over-represented, although the groups did not differ in activation or CD3 levels.

This clone has only a few counts. Its antigen has not been determined. It has no much larger one-base neighbor in the sample; base qualities were not kept. The entire isolated RNA was reverse transcribed using the High Capacity cDNA Reverse Transcription Kit, and thus expressed TCRB transcripts were sequenced. Deep immunoSEQ sequencing was performed on naive, central memory and regulatory T cell samples, with an average of roughly 3.6 million total reads per sample. Sorted cells were lysed in RLT buffer and RNA was extracted with DNase-treated RNeasy Micro or Mini kits, depending on cell number. Each cell subset was processed separately to prevent cross-contamination, with patient and healthy donor samples processed together. The immunoSEQ multiplex PCR was used to amplify TCRB sequences from cDNA, yielding 87-bp fragments that span the CDR3 region. Sequencing of the amplicons was done on the Illumina HiSeq platform. The paper's processing steps were these. Synthetic template baselines were used to correct PCR bias computationally, reads within Hamming distance 2 were collapsed, and singletons that could not be merged were discarded. Reads were aligned against IMGT so that V, D and J genes, CDR3 length and insertions or deletions at six rearrangement sites could be assigned. Within each subset, clonotype counts were normalized to sorted cell number, after which true diversity and Gini coefficients were computed with the tcR R package. Repertoire sharing was quantified using the overlap coefficient calculated on TCRB nucleotide sequences. TCRdb re-hosts the immuneACCESS table, in-frame sequences only. Its copies lack some clones; in the studies checked, an unresolved V gene accounts for under half of them, and the cause for the rest is not known. V and J calls and clone size come straight from that table; D and trimming were deduced from the DNA. The sample yields approximately 140,000 clones; roughly 9.7% were counted once. The ten top clones hold 0.55% to 0.65% of the sample.

From each donor, a single peripheral blood sample of approximately 0.11 L on average was drawn into heparinised tubes. A BD FACSAria II and a panel including CD45RO, CCR7, CD25, CD127, CD95 and CD27 were used to sort naive, central memory, regulatory and stem cell-like memory CD4+ T cells. All sorted populations exceeded 95% purity. PBMCs were isolated right away by Lymphoprep density gradient centrifugation and were stained directly, without culture. So that batch effects would be minimized, each experiment stained and sorted samples in pairs, pairing one healthy donor with one patient. Spanning cysteine to phenylalanine, the CDR3 consists of 18 amino acids. The read is trimmed to its CDR3 DNA, 54 bases read in frame from base 1. CDR1 is given as SGHDN and CDR2 as FVKESK, both from the germline V gene. After removal of 4 bases from V and 1 base from J, the junction retains 11 bases not matched to a gene.

The rearrangement combines TRBV14 with TRBJ2-1, with 9 bases matching TRBD2. Sequenced input: central memory CD4+ T cells from blood. The TCR originated in a woman in her forties in good health. In nucleotide form, the sequence is TGTGCCAGCAGCCGAATACCTTTTAGCGGGGGATCCTACAATGAGCAGTTCTTC. This translates into CASSRIPFSGGSYNEQFF.